The 6 T cell receptor beta chains given below trace back to one sample, sequenced in a study of memory CD4+ T cells and cytomegalovirus serostatus. Profiled with immunoSEQ multiplex PCR; TCRdb holds only in-frame clones, not every one. This sample has about 73,000 clones, with around 80% found just once. The sort gate was single viable CD3+CD4+CD8-CD45RO+ cells for memory CD4+ T cells. The sequenced sample consisted of memory CD4+ T cells from blood. The origin of the receptors is an adult in good health and CMV-seropositive.

The chain recombines TRBV2 with TRBJ2-2; the match to TRBD2 covers 7 bases. CDR1 is SNHLY and CDR2 is FYNNEI in the germline V gene. Germline trimming cut 11 bases from V and 3 bases from J; bases unmatched to any gene: 3. The CDR3 length is 12 residues. CDR3 protein: CADGGDTGELFF. The CDR3 DNA is TGTGCCGATGGGGGGGACACCGGGGAGCTGTTTTTT.

This chain links TRBV28 with TRBJ1-2; 7 bases match TRBD1. The CDR3 spans 15 residues. Germline assignment: CDR1 MDHEN and CDR2 SYDVKM. The junction had 8 bases not matched to a gene; V was cut back by 4 bases and J by 3 bases. This chain's CDR3 is CASSYIDRVDYGYTF. The DNA of the CDR3 is TGTGCCAGCAGTTACATCGACAGGGTTGACTATGGCTACACCTTC.

Concerning this clone itself: This CDR3 is also generated by other DNA sequences in the sample. The V gene is TRBV11-3, the J gene TRBJ2-5; D unclear. Germline V gene data show CDR1 as SGHNT and CDR2 as YENEEA. The CDR3 spans 11 residues. Trimming took off 2 bases at V and 2 bases at J, with 0 bases between the two ends. The CDR3 bases are TGTGCCAGCAGCTTACAAGAGACCCAGTACTTC. Its translation: CASSLQETQYF.

This clone came up once. V usage is TRBV19 and J usage is TRBJ1-1, with 8 bases fitting TRBD1. The CDR3 runs to 15 residues. The V segment lost 3 bases and the J segment 4 bases; nucleotides outside the gene matches: 7. Germline assignment: CDR1 LNHDA and CDR2 SQIVND (reference sequence). The CDR3 reads CASSIRADRVTEAFF. The CDR3, as DNA: TGTGCCAGTAGTATCAGGGCGGACAGGGTCACTGAAGCTTTCTTT.

The gene calls are TRBV5-6 and TRBJ1-3, with 8 bases aligning to TRBD1. V shed 3 bases, J shed 0 bases, and the junction held 5 bases outside the gene matches. The CDR3 totals 16 residues. In germline, CDR1 is SGHDT, CDR2 YYEEEE. The CDR3 coding sequence is TGTGCCAGCAGCTCGGGGACAGGACTCTCTGGAAACACCATATATTTT. Translating it yields CASSSGTGLSGNTIYF. The full variable domain, in which reference TRBV5-6 and TRBJ1-3 provide the parts outside the CDR3, is DAGVTQSPTHLIKTRGQQVTLRCSPKSGHDTVSWYQQALGQGPQFIFQYYEEEERQRGNFPDRFSGHQFPNYSSELNVNALLLGDSALYLCASSSGTGLSGNTIYFGEGSWLTVV.

The CDR3, as DNA: TGTGCCAGCAGCTTAGTCCGGAACACTGAAGCTTTCTTT. Its protein is CASSLVRNTEAFF. This rearrangement joins TRBV7-2 to TRBJ1-1; D remains ambiguous. The CDR3 consists of 13 residues. V was clipped by 1 base and J by 1 base, with 4 bases between them. CDR1 SGHTA and CDR2 FQGNSA come from the germline V gene. Full variable domain (remainder filled in from reference TRBV7-2 and TRBJ1-1): GAGVSQSPSNKVTEKGKDVELRCDPISGHTALYWYRQSLGQGLEFLIYFQGNSAPDKSGLPSDRFSAERTGGSVSTLTIQRTQQEDSAVYLCASSLVRNTEAFFGQGTRLTVV.